The TCR beta chain under discussion was sequenced for a study of blood T cells in healthy people across ages (dated by TCRdb to between 2014 and 2016). Describing the broader study: In model experiments, template switching captured roughly one uniquely barcoded TCR beta cDNA molecule for every two T cells. Using the same blood draw, the study looked at two additional independent replicas of 1 million unique cDNA reads for two donors, one aged 18 to 30 and the other aged 80 or older. Using deep sequencing normalized with unique cDNA molecular identifiers, the study measured how TCR beta repertoire diversity changes with age. The donors were split into four age groups: young (average 16 years), middle-aged (roughly 39), aged (about 62) and long-lived (over 75).

The library was built by means of 5' RACE. These reads were obtained on an Illumina HiSeq 2500. A second roughly 6 to 12 cycle PCR used a sample-barcoded 5' primer and a J-beta primer mix. A template-switch 5' adaptor carrying 12 random nucleotides introduced a unique molecular identifier onto each TCR beta cDNA molecule. Each sample yielded at least 3 million CDR3-containing paired-end reads. All of the RNA was converted into first-strand cDNA using the Mint cDNA synthesis kit, with a TRBC-specific oligonucleotide serving as the primer. All cDNA was treated with uracil-DNA glycosylase and then went through a first 18-cycle PCR with the universal primers M1SS and BC2_uni_R. The study's processing was this. For normalization, 1 million high-quality reads were randomly selected from each sample, with every read carrying a distinct molecular identifier. Instead of being binned into consensus sequences, reads that shared molecular identifiers were thrown out. MiTCR, with a Q25 quality threshold and the strictest error-elimination algorithm, was used for CDR3 identification, clonotype clustering and error correction. A nonparametric unseen species model using Euler transformation provided a lower-bound estimate of total TCR beta diversity. TCRdb applied fastp at Q25 and MiXCR to the public reads, then kept only in-frame beta chains. Each CDR3 protein appears once, grouped with its most common genes and DNA. The V and J calls shown here were made by TCRdb, not taken from the authors' results. This sample gives about 800,000 distinct CDR3 sequences in total; roughly 25% of them show up just once. The leading ten clones occupy more than 3% of the sample.

The approximately 40 donors, aged 6 to 90 years, were systemically healthy Caucasian individuals from Russia. Approximately 9.3 milliliters of peripheral blood were drawn from each donor into EDTA-treated Vacutainer tubes. Ficoll-Paque density-gradient centrifugation was used to isolate PBMCs, with at least 6 million obtained per sample. Total RNA, at least 6 micrograms per sample, was extracted from PBMCs with Trizol reagent. For every donor, an aliquot of PBMCs went through flow cytometry to measure the percentages of naive CD45RAhigh/CD27high T cells. Germline trimming amounts to 6 bases on V and 2 bases on J, with 10 as the count of junction bases outside the gene matches. According to the germline V gene (reference sequence), CDR1 reads MNHNY and CDR2 reads SVGAGI. There are 15 amino acids in the CDR3, from cysteine to phenylalanine inclusive. Just the 45-base CDR3 DNA is kept, in frame starting at base 1.

What the study reported, not specific to this receptor: There was a strong correlation between observed TCR beta diversity and the percentage of naive T cells measured by flow cytometry. Compared with the aged group, the long-lived group had more naive CD4+ T cells, fewer expanded clones and increased TCR diversity, suggesting age selection. The CMV infection status of donors was not known, potentially confounding age-related changes in expanded clonotypes. Since profiling was done on bulk unsorted PBMCs, naive and antigen-experienced compartments could not be conclusively compared. As age increased, observed TCR beta diversity per million T cells dropped in a roughly linear way, and a significant reduction was already evident by age about 40. Estimates of total diversity from one million sequenced T cells were regarded as lower bounds and underestimates.

On this clonotype: This clone's antigen is unknown. One base away there is no much larger clone; base qualities are not given.

This sample was shared with a second study, whose subject was T cells of mothers and their children. The second study also describes: Nine systemically healthy Caucasian individuals, comprising three mothers and their six children, were included as donors. cDNA synthesis consumed the entire amount of extracted RNA, loaded at approximately 1.6 ug RNA in each 15 ul reaction. In the second PCR, the M1S primer introduced both the sample barcodes and 2-4 random nucleotides. Over 10 million TCR beta CDR3 reads came from each mother, compared with 2.5 million to 3.5 million reads from each child. Thymic selection similarly shapes TCR recombination output in related and unrelated pairs, with minor effect from inherited differences. Normalized repertoire overlap was always slightly but never significantly higher in related than unrelated mother-child pairs. No persistent microchimeric T cell clones were detected, at a sensitivity of approximately 90 clones per million clonotypes. To look for features that set related mother-child pairs apart from unrelated individuals, the researchers ran deep NGS to compare the TCR beta repertoires of mothers and children. The mean age was roughly 44 +/- 4 years for the mothers and approximately 11 +/- 4 years for the children. Libraries were sequenced on Illumina HiSeq 2000 with 100+100 nt paired-end reads after adapter ligation with NEBNext reagents. To avoid cross-contamination, the mother libraries and the child libraries were prepared a month apart and sequenced in separate runs. Between 500,000 and 2,000,000 distinct TCR beta clonotypes were identified per donor. Naive TCR beta clonotypes were estimated from low-frequency clonotypes matched to each donor's FACS-determined naive share, without sorting.

The receptor comes from a boy aged 5-17 years in good health. Sequenced: blood. The sequence is built from TRBV6-6 and TRBJ2-7; 7 central nucleotides agree with TRBD1. The CDR3 reads CASRKGAQGAYEQYF. DNA sequence: TGTGCCAGCAGGAAGGGGGCACAGGGAGCCTACGAGCAGTACTTC.